This T cell receptor beta chain was found in a study of blood T cell repertoires in COVID-19. As handled by the study authors: It was from reference gene primer amplification that nucleated cell counts were estimated. Assay: immunoSEQ multiplex PCR; the TCRdb copy retains only in-frame clones and omits some. V and J calls and clone size come straight from that table; D and trimming were deduced from the DNA. The sample carries 220,000 or so clones, 82% recorded once. The V end was cut by 6 bases, the J end by 2 bases, with 17 bases between. CDR3 length: 16 residues. CDR1 is SQVTM, CDR2 ANQGSEA, per germline. Donors in Cohort 3 counted as recovered after two negative PCRs, clearance, or symptom resolution.

The sample comprised PBMCs or T cells enriched from blood (not recorded which). The gene calls are TRBV29-1 and TRBJ2-6; TRBD2 might be the D (7 bases). The sequence derives from a woman in her sixties who had recovered from COVID-19. The CDR3 region is CSVGKGGQTGANVLTF. The CDR3 coding sequence is TGCAGCGTGGGAAAGGGGGGGCAAACTGGGGCCAACGTCCTGACTTTC.